This passage covers 9 T cell receptor beta chains from one sample sequenced in a study of vaccination and CD4 T cells after COVID-19. The assay that was used to sequence DNA from cultured CD4+ T cells was the Oncomine TCR Beta short-read assay. TCRdb fed the PCR reads into MiXCR, producing one record per CDR3 protein. The table records about 20,000 distinct CDR3 sequences, 67% of them present only once. Described treatment: approximately nine-day PBMC culture with coronavirus spike peptide pools or control peptides (ViraFEST assay). Their target antigens are unknown. The sequenced sample consisted of CD4+ T cells from blood, cultured in vitro. These receptors were collected from a human donor who had recovered from COVID-19.

This chain joins TRBV11-2 and TRBJ2-7; 7 bases align to TRBD2. CDR3 size: 15 residues. With V trimmed by 7 bases and J by 6 bases, 15 bases remained unmatched. Germline V gene sequence: CDR1 SGHAT, CDR2 FQNNGV. This chain's CDR3 is CASTQRGWEGREQYF. The CDR3 DNA reads TGTGCCAGCACCCAGAGGGGATGGGAGGGCCGCGAGCAGTACTTC.

The chain uses TRBV27 and TRBJ2-7, with D hard to call. Germline assignment: CDR1 MNHEY and CDR2 SMNVEV (reference sequence). The CDR3 runs 14 residues. V was cut by 2 bases and J by 1 base, with 9 bases left in between. The CDR3 loop reads CASSLTPGSYEQYF. Here the CDR3 DNA reads TGTGCCAGCAGTTTAACCCCAGGATCCTACGAGCAGTACTTC.

The rearrangement joins TRBV7-2 to TRBJ2-5; no clear D gene. This CDR3 spans 12 amino acids. V was pared by 4 bases and J by 0 bases, with 3 bases between. CDR1 SGHTA and CDR2 FQGNSA come from the germline V gene. The CDR3, as DNA: TGTGCCAGCAGCTCCTACCAAGAGACCCAGTACTTC. Its protein is CASSSYQETQYF.

The chain is built from TRBV6-2 or TRBV6-3 and TRBJ2-7, with 11 bases fitting TRBD1. CDR1 MNHEY and CDR2 SVGEGT come from the germline V gene. V trimming: 6 bases; J trimming: 5 bases; junction bases outside the gene matches: 18. CDR3 length equals 18 residues. The CDR3 spells CASSSLPAGQGAGHEQYF. As DNA, the CDR3 is TGTGCCAGCAGCTCTCTACCCGCCGGACAGGGGGCAGGTCACGAGCAGTACTTC.

A few counts support this clonotype. V gene TRBV6-1 combines with J gene TRBJ1-5, with no clear D. V gave up 6 bases and J gave up 9 bases, with 12 bases separating them. Germline-derived CDR1 and CDR2 are MNHNS and SASEGT. The CDR3 loop spans 12 amino acids. The CDR3 sequence: CASSQLGLPQHF. The CDR3 nucleotides read TGTGCCAGCAGCCAGCTAGGGTTGCCCCAGCATTTT.

This chain joins TRBV20-1 and TRBJ2-7; D unresolved. The germline CDR1 and CDR2 sequences are DFQATT and SNEGSKA (reference sequence). The CDR3 is 12 amino acids. V dropped 4 bases and J dropped 7 bases, with 14 bases sitting between them. As DNA, the CDR3 is TGCAGTGCTACCCAAAAGGAGTCGGAGCAGTACTTC. Protein sequence: CSATQKESEQYF.

This chain links TRBV6-2 or TRBV6-3 with TRBJ1-3; D uncertain. CDR3 length: 12 amino acids. Germline-derived CDR1 and CDR2 are MNHEY and SVGEGT. Trimming took off 4 bases at V and 4 bases at J, with 5 bases between the two ends. The CDR3 DNA sequence: TGTGCCAGCAGTTTACTGGGAAACACCATATATTTT. Protein sequence: CASSLLGNTIYF.

This clonotype appeared a single time. The J gene is TRBJ1-6, the V gene TRBV30, with unresolved D. Germline V gene sequence: CDR1 GTSNPN, CDR2 SVGIG (reference sequence). V was clipped by 2 bases and J by 10 bases, with 15 bases between them. This CDR3 spans 14 amino acids. DNA for the CDR3: TGTGCCTGGAGTCGCGTGGCAGCCACATCACCCCTCCACTTT. The encoded protein is CAWSRVAATSPLHF.

The sample holds a few counts of this clonotype. V is TRBV28 and J is TRBJ2-7, with D maybe TRBD2 (6 bases). The germline CDR1 and CDR2 sequences are MDHEN and SYDVKM. This CDR3 spans 14 amino acids. V lost 3 bases and J lost 4, with 13 bases in between. The CDR3 nucleotides are TGTGCCAGCAGTTTCGGAGGGCCTCCATACGAGCAGTACTTC. This codes for CASSFGGPPYEQYF.